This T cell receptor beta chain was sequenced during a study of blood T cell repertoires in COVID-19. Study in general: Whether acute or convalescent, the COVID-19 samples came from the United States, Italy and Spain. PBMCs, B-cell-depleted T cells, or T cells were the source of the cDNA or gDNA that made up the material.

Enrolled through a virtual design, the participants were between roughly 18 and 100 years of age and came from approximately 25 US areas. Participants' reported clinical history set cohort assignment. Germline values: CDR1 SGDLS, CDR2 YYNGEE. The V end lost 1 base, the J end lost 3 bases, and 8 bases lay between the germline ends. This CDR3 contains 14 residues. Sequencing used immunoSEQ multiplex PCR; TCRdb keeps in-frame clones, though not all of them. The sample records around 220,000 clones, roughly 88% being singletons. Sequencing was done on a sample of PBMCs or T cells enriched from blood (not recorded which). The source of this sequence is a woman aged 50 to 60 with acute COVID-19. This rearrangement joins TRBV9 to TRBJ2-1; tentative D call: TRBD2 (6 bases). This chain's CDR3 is CASSVLRDYNEQFF. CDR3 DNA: TGTGCCAGCAGCGTACTGCGGGACTACAATGAGCAGTTCTTC.